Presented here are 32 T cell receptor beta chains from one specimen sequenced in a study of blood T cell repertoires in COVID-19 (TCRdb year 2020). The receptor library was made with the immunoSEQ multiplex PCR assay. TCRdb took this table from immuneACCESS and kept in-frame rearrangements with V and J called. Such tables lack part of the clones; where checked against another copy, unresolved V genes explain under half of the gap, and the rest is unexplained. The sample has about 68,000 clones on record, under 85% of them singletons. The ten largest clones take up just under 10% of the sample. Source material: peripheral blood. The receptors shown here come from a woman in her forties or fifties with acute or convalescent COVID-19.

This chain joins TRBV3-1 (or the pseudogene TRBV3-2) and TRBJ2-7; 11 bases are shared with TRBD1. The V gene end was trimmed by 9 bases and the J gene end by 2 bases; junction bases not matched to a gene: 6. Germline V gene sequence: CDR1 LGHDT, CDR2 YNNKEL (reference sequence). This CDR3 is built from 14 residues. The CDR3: CASQRGQGAYEQYF. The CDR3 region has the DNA TGTGCCAGTCAGCGGGGACAGGGGGCCTACGAGCAGTACTTC.

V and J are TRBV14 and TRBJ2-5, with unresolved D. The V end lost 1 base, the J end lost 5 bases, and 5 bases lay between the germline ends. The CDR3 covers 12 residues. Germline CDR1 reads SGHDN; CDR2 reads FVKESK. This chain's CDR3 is CASSQGRETQYF. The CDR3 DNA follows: TGTGCCAGCAGCCAAGGCAGGGAGACCCAGTACTTC.

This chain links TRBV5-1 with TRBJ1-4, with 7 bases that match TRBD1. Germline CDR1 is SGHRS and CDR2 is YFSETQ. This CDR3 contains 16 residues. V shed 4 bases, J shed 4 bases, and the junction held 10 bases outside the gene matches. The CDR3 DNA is TGCGCCAGCAGCGCACTCACCCAGGGGGATAATGAAAAACTGTTTTTT. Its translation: CASSALTQGDNEKLFF.

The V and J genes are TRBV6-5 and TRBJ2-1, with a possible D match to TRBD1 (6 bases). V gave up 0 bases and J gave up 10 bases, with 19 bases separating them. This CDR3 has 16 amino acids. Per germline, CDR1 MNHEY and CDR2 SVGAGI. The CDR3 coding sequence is TGTGCCAGCAGTTACTCCGGACTCCGGCCTAGGGGGGAGCAGTTCTTC. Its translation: CASSYSGLRPRGEQFF.

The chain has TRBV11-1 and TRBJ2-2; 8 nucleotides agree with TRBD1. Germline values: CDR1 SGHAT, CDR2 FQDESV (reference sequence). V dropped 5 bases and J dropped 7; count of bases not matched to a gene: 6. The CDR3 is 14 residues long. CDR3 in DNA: TGTGCCAGCAGCCCTCAGGGGGCTATCGGGGAGCTGTTTTTT. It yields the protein CASSPQGAIGELFF.

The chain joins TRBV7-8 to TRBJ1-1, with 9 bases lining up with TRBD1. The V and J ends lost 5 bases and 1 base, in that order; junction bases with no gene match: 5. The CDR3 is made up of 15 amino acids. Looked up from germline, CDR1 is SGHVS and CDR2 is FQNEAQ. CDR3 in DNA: TGTGCCAGCAGCCCTAGGACAGGGGCGAACACTGAAGCTTTCTTT. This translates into CASSPRTGANTEAFF.

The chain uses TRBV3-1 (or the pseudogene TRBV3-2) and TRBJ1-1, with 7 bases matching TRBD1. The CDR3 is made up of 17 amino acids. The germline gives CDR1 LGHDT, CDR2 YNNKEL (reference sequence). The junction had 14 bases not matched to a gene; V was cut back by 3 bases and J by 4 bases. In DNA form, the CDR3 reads TGTGCCAGCAGCCAGGAGAGGGGGCTTCGGTTCTCCACTGAAGCTTTCTTT. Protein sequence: CASSQERGLRFSTEAFF.

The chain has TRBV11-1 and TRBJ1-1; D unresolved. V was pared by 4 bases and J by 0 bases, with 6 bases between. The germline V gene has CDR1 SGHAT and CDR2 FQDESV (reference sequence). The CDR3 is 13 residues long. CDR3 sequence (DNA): TGTGCCAGCAGCTACAACGTGAACACTGAAGCTTTCTTT. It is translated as CASSYNVNTEAFF.

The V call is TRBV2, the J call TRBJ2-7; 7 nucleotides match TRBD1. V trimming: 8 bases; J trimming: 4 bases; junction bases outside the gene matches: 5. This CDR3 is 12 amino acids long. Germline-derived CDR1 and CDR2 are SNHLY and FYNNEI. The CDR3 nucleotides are TGTGCCAGCGCTGAACAGGGGTACGAGCAGTACTTC. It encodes CASAEQGYEQYF. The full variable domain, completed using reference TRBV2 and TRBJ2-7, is EPEVTQTPSHQVTQMGQEVILRCVPISNHLYFYWYRQILGQKVEFLVSFYNNEISEKSEIFDDQFSVERPDGSNFTLKIRSTKLEDSAMYFCASAEQGYEQYFGPGTRLTVT.

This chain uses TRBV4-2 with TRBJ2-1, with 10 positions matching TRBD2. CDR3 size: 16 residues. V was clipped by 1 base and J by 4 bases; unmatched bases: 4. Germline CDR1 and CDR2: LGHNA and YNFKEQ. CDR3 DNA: TGTGCCAGCAGCCAAGCAAGTAGCGGGGGGTACAATGAGCAGTTCTTC. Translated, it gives CASSQASSGGYNEQFF.

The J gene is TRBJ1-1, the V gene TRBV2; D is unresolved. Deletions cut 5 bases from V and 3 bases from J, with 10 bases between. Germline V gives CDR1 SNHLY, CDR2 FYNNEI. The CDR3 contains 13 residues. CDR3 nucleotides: TGTGCCAGCAGTATTAAAGGAGACACTGAAGCTTTCTTT. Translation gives CASSIKGDTEAFF.

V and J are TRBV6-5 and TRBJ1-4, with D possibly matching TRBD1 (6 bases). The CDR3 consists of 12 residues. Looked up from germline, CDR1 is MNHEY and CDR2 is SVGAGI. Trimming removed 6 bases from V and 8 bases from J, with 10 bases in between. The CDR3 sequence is CASRGQWEKLFF. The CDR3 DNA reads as TGTGCCAGCAGGGGACAATGGGAAAAACTGTTTTTT.

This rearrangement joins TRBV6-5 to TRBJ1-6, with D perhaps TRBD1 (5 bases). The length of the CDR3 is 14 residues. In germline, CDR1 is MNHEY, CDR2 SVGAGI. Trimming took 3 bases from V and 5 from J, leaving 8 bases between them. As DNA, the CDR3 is TGTGCCAGCAGTTATGACAGAAATAATTCACCCCTCCACTTT. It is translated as CASSYDRNNSPLHF.

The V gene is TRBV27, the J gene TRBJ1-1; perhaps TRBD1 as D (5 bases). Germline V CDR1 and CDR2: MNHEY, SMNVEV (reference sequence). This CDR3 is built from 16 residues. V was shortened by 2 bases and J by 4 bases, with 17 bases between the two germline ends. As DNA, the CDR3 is TGTGCCAGCAGTTTAAGGGGTGAGGGCGGGGGCACTGAAGCTTTCTTT. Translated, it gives CASSLRGEGGGTEAFF.

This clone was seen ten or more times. The CDR3 bases are TGTGCCAGCAGCTCGCGGGAGAACTACAATGAGCAGTTCTTC. Translated: CASSSRENYNEQFF. The rearrangement joins TRBV5-4 to TRBJ2-1; 7 positions agree with TRBD2. The V gene's germline CDR1 is SGHNT and CDR2 YYREEE (reference sequence). The CDR3 length is 14 residues. J gave up 3 bases and V 3 bases, and 3 bases lay outside the gene matches.

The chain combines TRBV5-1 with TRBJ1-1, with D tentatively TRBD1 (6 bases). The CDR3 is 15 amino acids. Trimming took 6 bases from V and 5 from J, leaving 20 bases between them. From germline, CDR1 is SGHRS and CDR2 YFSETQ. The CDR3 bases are TGCGCCAGCAACTTCGAAGGCGGGGGCAGGACTGAAGCTTTCTTT. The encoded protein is CASNFEGGGRTEAFF.

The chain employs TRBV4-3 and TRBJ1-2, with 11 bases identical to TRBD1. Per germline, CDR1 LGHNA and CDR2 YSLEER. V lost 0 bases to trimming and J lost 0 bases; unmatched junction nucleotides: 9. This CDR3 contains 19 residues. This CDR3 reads CASSQDLHGTGGSNYGYTF. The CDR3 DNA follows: TGCGCCAGCAGCCAAGATTTACACGGGACAGGGGGATCTAACTATGGCTACACCTTC.

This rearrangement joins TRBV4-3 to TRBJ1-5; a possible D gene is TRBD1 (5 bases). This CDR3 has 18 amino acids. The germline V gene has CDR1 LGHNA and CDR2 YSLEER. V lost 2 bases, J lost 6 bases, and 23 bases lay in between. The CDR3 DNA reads TGCGCCAGCAGCCAACAATCCATCGGAGGGGAGGTCGGTCAGCCCCAGCATTTT. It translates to CASSQQSIGGEVGQPQHF.

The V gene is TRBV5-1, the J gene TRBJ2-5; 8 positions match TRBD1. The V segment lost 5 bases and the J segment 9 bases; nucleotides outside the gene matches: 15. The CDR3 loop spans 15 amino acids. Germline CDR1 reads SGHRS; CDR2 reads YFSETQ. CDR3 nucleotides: TGCGCCAGCAGACGGGGACAGGCGCCCATTGAGGCCCAGTACTTC. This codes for CASRRGQAPIEAQYF.

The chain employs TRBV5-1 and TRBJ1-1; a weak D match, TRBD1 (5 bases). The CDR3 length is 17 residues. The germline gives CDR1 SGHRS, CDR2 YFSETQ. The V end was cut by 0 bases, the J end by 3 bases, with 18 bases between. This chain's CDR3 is CASSLVGQGVSYTEAFF. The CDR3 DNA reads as TGCGCCAGCAGCTTGGTTGGTCAGGGTGTCTCTTACACTGAAGCTTTCTTT.

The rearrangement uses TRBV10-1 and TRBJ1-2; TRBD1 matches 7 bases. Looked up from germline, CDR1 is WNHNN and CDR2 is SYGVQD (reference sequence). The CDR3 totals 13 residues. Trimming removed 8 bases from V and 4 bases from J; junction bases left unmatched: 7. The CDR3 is CASRRDRFYGYTF. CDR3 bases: TGCGCCAGCCGTAGGGACAGATTCTATGGCTACACCTTC.

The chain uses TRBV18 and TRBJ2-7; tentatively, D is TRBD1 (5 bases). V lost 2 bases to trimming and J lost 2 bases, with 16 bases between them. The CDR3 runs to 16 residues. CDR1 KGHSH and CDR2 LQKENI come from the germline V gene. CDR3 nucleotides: TGTGCCAGCTCACCAGACGCCGGGCAGGGCGCCTACGAGCAGTACTTC. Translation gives CASSPDAGQGAYEQYF.

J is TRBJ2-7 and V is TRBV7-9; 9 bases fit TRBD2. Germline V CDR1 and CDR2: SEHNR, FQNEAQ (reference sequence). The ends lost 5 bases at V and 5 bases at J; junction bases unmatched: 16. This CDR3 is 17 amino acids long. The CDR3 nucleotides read TGTGCCAGCAGCGGCACGAATAGCGGGAGTTTAAGGAACGAGCAGTACTTC. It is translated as CASSGTNSGSLRNEQYF.

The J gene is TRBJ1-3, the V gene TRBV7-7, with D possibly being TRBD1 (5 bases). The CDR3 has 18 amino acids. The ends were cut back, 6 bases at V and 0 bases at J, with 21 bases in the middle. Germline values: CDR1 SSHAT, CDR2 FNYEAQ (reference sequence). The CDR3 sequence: CASSPGAVGVVSGNTIYF. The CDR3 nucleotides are TGTGCCAGCAGTCCTGGGGCGGTGGGCGTCGTCTCTGGAAACACCATATATTTT.

For the CDR3, the DNA is TGTGCCTGGAGCGGAGGGACAGGGGGCGCGGAGACCCAGTACTTC. This codes for CAWSGGTGGAETQYF. The chain recombines TRBV30 with TRBJ2-5; 12 bases are a match to TRBD1. The V gene's germline CDR1 is GTSNPN and CDR2 SVGIG (reference sequence). After removal of 3 bases from V and 5 bases from J, the junction contained 7 bases not matched to a gene. The CDR3 is made up of 15 amino acids.

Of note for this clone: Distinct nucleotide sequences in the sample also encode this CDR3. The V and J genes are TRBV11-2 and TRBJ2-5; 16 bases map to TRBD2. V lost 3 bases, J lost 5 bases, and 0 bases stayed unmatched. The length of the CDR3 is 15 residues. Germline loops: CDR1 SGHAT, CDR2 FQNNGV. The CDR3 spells CASSLGLAGGETQYF. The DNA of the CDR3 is TGTGCCAGCAGCTTGGGACTAGCGGGGGGGGAGACCCAGTACTTC. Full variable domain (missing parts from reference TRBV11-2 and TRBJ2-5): EAGVAQSPRYKIIEKRQSVAFWCNPISGHATLYWYQQILGQGPKLLIQFQNNGVVDDSQLPKDRFSAERLKGVDSTLKIQPAKLEDSAVYLCASSLGLAGGETQYFGPGTRLLVL.

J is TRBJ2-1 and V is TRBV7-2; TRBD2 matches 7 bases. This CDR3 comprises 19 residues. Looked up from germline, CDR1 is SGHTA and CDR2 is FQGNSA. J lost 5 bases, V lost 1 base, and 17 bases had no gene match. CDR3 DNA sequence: TGTGCCAGCAGCTTAGGGCCGGGAGGTAACCCAACCCCTAACAATGAGCAGTTCTTC. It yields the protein CASSLGPGGNPTPNNEQFF.

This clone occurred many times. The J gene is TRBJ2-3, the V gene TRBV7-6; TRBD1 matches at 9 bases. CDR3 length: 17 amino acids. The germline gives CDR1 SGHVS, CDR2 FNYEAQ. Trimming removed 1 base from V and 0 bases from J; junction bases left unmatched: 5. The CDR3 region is CASSLEGTGSSTDTQYF. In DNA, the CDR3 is TGTGCCAGCAGCTTAGAGGGGACAGGGTCTAGCACAGATACGCAGTATTTT.

The CDR3 region is CASSPAGTGNTGELFF. The CDR3 coding sequence is TGCGCCAGCAGCCCGGCGGGGACAGGAAACACCGGGGAGCTGTTTTTT. The chain uses TRBV5-1 and TRBJ2-2; TRBD1 matches at 8 bases. The CDR3 is 16 residues long. V shed 4 bases and J 2 bases; nucleotides not matched to a gene: 7. Germline V gene lookup returns CDR1 SGHRS and CDR2 YFSETQ. Drawing the rest from reference TRBV5-1 and TRBJ2-2, the complete variable domain is KAGVTQTPRYLIKTRGQQVTLSCSPISGHRSVSWYQQTPGQGLQFLFEYFSETQRNKGNFPGRFSGRQFSNSRSEMNVSTLELGDSALYLCASSPAGTGNTGELFFGEGSRLTVL.

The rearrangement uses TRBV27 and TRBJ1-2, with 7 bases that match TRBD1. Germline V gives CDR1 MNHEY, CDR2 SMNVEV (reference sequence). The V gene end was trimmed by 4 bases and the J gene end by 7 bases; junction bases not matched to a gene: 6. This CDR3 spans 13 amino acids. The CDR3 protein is CASSSPNRGGYTF. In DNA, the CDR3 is TGTGCCAGCAGTTCGCCTAACAGGGGTGGCTACACCTTC.

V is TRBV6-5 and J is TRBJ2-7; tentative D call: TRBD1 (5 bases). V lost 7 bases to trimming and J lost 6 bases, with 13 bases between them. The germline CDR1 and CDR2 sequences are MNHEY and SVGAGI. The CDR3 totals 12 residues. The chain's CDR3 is CASTEGVVEQYF. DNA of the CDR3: TGTGCCAGCACCGAAGGGGTGGTCGAGCAGTACTTC.

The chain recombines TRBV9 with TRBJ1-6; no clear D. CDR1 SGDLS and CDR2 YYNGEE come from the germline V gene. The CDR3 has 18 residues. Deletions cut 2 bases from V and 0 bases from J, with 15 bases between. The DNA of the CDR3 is TGTGCCAGCAGCGTTGGCGGTGGCCTAGGCTCCTATAATTCACCCCTCCACTTT. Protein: CASSVGGGLGSYNSPLHF.